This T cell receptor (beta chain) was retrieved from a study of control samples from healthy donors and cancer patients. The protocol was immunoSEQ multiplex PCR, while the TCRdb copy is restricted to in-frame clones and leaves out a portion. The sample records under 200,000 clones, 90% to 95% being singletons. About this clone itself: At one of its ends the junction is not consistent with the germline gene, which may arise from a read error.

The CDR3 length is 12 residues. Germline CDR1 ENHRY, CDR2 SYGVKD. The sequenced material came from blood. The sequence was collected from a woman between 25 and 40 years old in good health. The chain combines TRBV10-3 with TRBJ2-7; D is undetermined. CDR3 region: CAISESSNEQYF. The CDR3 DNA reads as TGTGCCATCAGTGAGTCCTCCAACGAGCAGTACTTC.